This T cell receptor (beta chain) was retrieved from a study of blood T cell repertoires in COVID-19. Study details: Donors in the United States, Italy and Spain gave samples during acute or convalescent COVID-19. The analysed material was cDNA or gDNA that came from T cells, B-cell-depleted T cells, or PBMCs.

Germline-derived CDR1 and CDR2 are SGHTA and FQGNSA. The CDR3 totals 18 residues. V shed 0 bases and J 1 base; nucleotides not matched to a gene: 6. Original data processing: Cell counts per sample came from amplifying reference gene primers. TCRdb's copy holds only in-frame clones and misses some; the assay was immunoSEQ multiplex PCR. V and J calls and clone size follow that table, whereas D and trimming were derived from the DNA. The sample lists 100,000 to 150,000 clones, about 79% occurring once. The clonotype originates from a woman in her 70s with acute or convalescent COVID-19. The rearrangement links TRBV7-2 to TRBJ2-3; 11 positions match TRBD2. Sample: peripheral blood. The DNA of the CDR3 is TGTGCCAGCAGCTTAGCCACCTCTAGCGGGGGGCGCACAGATACGCAGTATTTT. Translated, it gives CASSLATSSGGRTDTQYF.